The TCR beta chain described here comes from a study of neurological immune-mediated disorders (dated by TCRdb to between 2018 and 2021). Context from the whole study: Peripheral blood TCR-beta repertoires from patients with HTLV-I-associated myelopathy (HAM/TSP), patients with multiple sclerosis, and healthy controls were compared in the study using UMI-based sequencing. The roughly 110 TCR-beta libraries included longitudinal samples, technical triplicates and paired sorted CD4+ and CD8+ T-cell subsets alongside PBMC samples. The cohort comprised about 68 subjects: 15 or so HAM/TSP patients, some 34 multiple sclerosis patients and around 20 healthy controls. Longitudinal HAM/TSP and healthy donors had 3 time-points each (3-40 month intervals).

Study-level results and caveats: TCR clonal expansion was greatest in HAM/TSP patients and smallest in MS patients, who ranked below even healthy controls. No identical CDR3 amino acid sequences were found to be shared among expanded clones across subjects, suggesting that TCR-beta repertoires were private in all groups.

cDNA was synthesized by template-switch 5'RACE using a primer carrying a 10-nucleotide random unique molecular identifier by which each TCR transcript was tagged. Every sequencing run yielded over 160 million TCR-beta sequences covering 15-18 subjects. Total RNA was extracted with the RNeasy kit. The KAPA Real-time Library Amplification kit was used to amplify TCR-beta VDJ regions with primers targeting the TCR constant region and the 5'RACE anchor. Sample indexes and Illumina adaptors were added in a first PCR, and a second PCR then increased library yield. The roughly 650 bp TCR product was size-selected on a 2% E-gel SizeSelection system after Ampure bead purification. Library quality was checked on a Bioanalyzer, concentration was measured with Qubit, and libraries were quantified with the Kapa Library Quantification kit before pooling. An Illumina HiSeq 2500 was used to sequence the libraries paired-end at 2 x 150 bp. To increase sequence diversity, roughly 24-32% phiX was spiked into each library pool. Per the original workflow: The UMI-based MiGEC pipeline processed quality-filtered reads and removed over 85% of raw TCR sequences during error correction. IMGT germline references were used for aligning VDJ genes, and each clonotype was defined as a unique CDR3 amino acid sequence together with its V-J genes. VDJtools evaluated clonal expansion, Shannon diversity and CDR3 relatedness (CalcPairwiseDistances, ClusterSamples); CLCbio workbench built phylogenetic trees. A clone was classed as expanded if it had 8 or more unique UMIs, a cutoff based on coefficient-of-variation modelling across technical triplicates. In TCRdb, the public reads were trimmed at Q25 with fastp and aligned with MiXCR, with productive beta chains retained. Identical CDR3 protein sequences are pooled into one entry, listed with their most common genes and DNA. TCRdb, not the authors, supplied the V and J calls. This sample comprises some 48,000 distinct CDR3 sequences, under 15% of them detected only once. 4.5% of the sample goes to the ten largest clones.

V drops 4 bases and J drops 6 bases, leaving 12 bases in between. The cysteine opens and the phenylalanine closes a CDR3 of 13 amino acids. The only DNA kept is the CDR3, 39 bases in frame from the first base. CDR1 and CDR2 are drawn from the germline V gene: SGDLS, YYNGEE. Per the publication, the time point label means: longitudinal time-point 2. Libraries from unsorted PBMCs were made from 2 million PBMCs kept in RNAlater at -80 degrees C until RNA extraction. Peripheral blood underwent Ficoll-Hypaque density gradient centrifugation to isolate PBMCs, which were then cryopreserved in liquid nitrogen. In its sample, this clonotype was seen many times. It has no known antigen specificity. No base quality values were provided; no much bigger clone lies one nucleotide off.

The sequence links TRBV9 to TRBJ2-3; the D gene is perhaps TRBD2, on 5 matching bases. Material: PBMCs. This TCR derives from a male donor with HTLV-1-associated myelopathy (HAM/TSP). In nucleotide form, the sequence is TGTGCCAGCAGCCCCTCGGGAAGGGATACGCAGTATTTT. Protein translation: CASSPSGRDTQYF.